The 26 T cell receptor beta chains below were found in one sample sequenced in a study of early T cells in non-severe SARS-CoV-2 infection. MiXCR was run by TCRdb on the 5' RACE reads, yielding one entry per CDR3 protein. The repertoire consists of about 90,000 distinct CDR3 sequences, with 10% to 15% occurring once and the leading ten covering 4.4%. Here the sequenced sample was whole blood, taken at baseline. Receptor source: an adult who was a healthcare worker with PCR-confirmed SARS-CoV-2 infection or an uninfected control (not recorded which).

This clonotype was counted a few times. This rearrangement joins TRBV3-1 to TRBJ2-7, with TRBD2 matching 11 bases. After removal of 2 bases from V and 6 bases from J, the junction contained 6 bases not matched to a gene. The CDR3 is made up of 15 amino acids. Germline V gives CDR1 LGHDT, CDR2 YNNKEL (reference sequence). CDR3 region: CASSQSSGRPPEQYF. DNA for the CDR3: TGTGCCAGCAGCCAATCTAGCGGGAGGCCCCCCGAGCAGTACTTC.

In this sample, this clonotype turned up a few times. V and J are TRBV12-3 or TRBV12-4 and TRBJ2-5, with no clear D. The CDR3 length is 13 residues. Trimming shortened V by 0 bases and J by 4 bases, and 6 bases separated the two germline ends. The CDR3 DNA is TGTGCCAGCAGTTTAGCAGGTACAGAGACCCAGTACTTC. The encoded protein is CASSLAGTETQYF.

This clonotype was seen only a few times. The V gene is TRBV29-1, the J gene TRBJ2-3; no clear D gene. CDR3 size: 11 residues. Germline-derived CDR1 and CDR2 are SQVTM and ANQGSEA. Trimming took 3 bases from V and 6 from J, leaving 7 bases between them. The CDR3 sequence is CSVDDNDTQYF. The CDR3 nucleotides are TGCAGCGTTGATGACAACGATACGCAGTATTTT.

This clonotype came up a few times. This chain uses TRBV2 with TRBJ2-3, with TRBD2 matching over 8 bases. Germline values: CDR1 SNHLY, CDR2 FYNNEI. J lost 0 bases, V lost 2 bases, and 1 base had no gene match. The CDR3 length is 15 residues. As DNA, the CDR3 is TGTGCCAGCAGTGAACGGGGGGGGAGCACAGATACGCAGTATTTT. Translated, it gives CASSERGGSTDTQYF.

This chain uses TRBV3-1 with TRBJ2-2; no definite D call. Between the trimmed V and J ends, which lost 0 bases and 1 base, there was a span of 12 bases. CDR1 is LGHDT and CDR2 is YNNKEL in the germline V gene (reference sequence). This CDR3 is built from 17 residues. Here the CDR3 DNA reads TGTGCCAGCAGCCAAGAGAACAGAGCCTTGAACACCGGGGAGCTGTTTTTT. As protein: CASSQENRALNTGELFF.

This clonotype was counted a few times. This chain joins TRBV29-1 and TRBJ2-1; D may be TRBD2 (7 bases). The V gene's germline CDR1 is SQVTM and CDR2 ANQGSEA. Trimming stripped 6 bases from V and 6 bases from J, with 18 bases between. The CDR3 spans 14 residues. DNA of the CDR3: TGCAGCGTGGCCCAGGGGACTACGGGCAATGAGCAGTTCTTC. Translation: CSVAQGTTGNEQFF.

The chain combines TRBV10-3 with TRBJ2-3; D tentatively reads TRBD1 or TRBD2 (5 bases each). This CDR3 spans 15 amino acids. V dropped 0 bases and J dropped 0 bases, with 7 bases sitting between them. CDR1 is ENHRY, CDR2 SYGVKD, per germline. The DNA of the CDR3 is TGTGCCATCAGTGAGTCTGGGGACAGCACAGATACGCAGTATTTT. Translated, it gives CAISESGDSTDTQYF.

This clonotype was picked up a small number of times. The chain combines TRBV20-1 with TRBJ2-1, with TRBD2 matching over 12 bases. The germline CDR1 and CDR2 sequences are DFQATT and SNEGSKA (reference sequence). With V trimmed by 3 bases and J by 13 bases, 4 bases remained unmatched. The CDR3 covers 12 residues. CDR3: CSARASGGAQFF. The DNA for the CDR3 is TGCAGTGCTAGGGCTAGCGGGGGGGCCCAGTTCTTC.

The table lists this clonotype with many counts. This sequence joins TRBV2 and TRBJ1-5; possibly TRBD1 for D (5 bases). CDR1 and CDR2 from the germline V gene are SNHLY and FYNNEI. The germline V and J ends were trimmed by 8 bases and 4 bases, with 9 bases remaining between them. The CDR3 is 12 amino acids. For the CDR3, the DNA is TGTGCCAGCGCAGCAGGGAATCAGCCCCAGCATTTT. It yields the protein CASAAGNQPQHF.

The chain joins TRBV28 to TRBJ2-2; D uncertain. Germline values: CDR1 MDHEN, CDR2 SYDVKM. This CDR3 has 15 amino acids. V dropped 10 bases and J dropped 1 base, with 16 bases sitting between them. The CDR3 DNA reads TGTGCCACCAACTCTTTCTATCAGAACACCGGGGAGCTGTTTTTT. This codes for CATNSFYQNTGELFF.

This clonotype was found a few times. The chain joins TRBV11-3 to TRBJ1-1; possibly TRBD1 for D (5 bases). The CDR3 is 15 residues long. V was cut by 8 bases and J by 2 bases, with 18 bases left in between. Per germline, CDR1 SGHNT and CDR2 YENEEA. CDR3 nucleotide sequence: TGTGCCAGCCTAGCCTCGACAGTGAGAAACACTGAAGCTTTCTTT. Translated: CASLASTVRNTEAFF. Full variable domain (missing parts from reference TRBV11-3 and TRBJ1-1): EAGVVQSPRYKIIEKKQPVAFWCNPISGHNTLYWYLQNLGQGPELLIRYENEEAVDDSQLPKDRFSAERLKGVDSTLKIQPAELGDSAVYLCASLASTVRNTEAFFGQGTRLTVV.

Many counts were recorded for this clonotype. This CDR3 is CASSYRDFTDTQYF. CDR3 DNA: TGCGCCAGCAGCTACCGGGACTTCACAGATACGCAGTATTTT. The rearrangement uses TRBV5-1 and TRBJ2-3, with TRBD2 as a possible D gene (6 bases). The ends were cut back, 3 bases at V and 2 bases at J, with 10 bases in the middle. In germline, CDR1 is SGHRS, CDR2 YFSETQ. The CDR3 is 14 residues long. The whole variable domain, filled in from reference TRBV5-1 and TRBJ2-3, reads KAGVTQTPRYLIKTRGQQVTLSCSPISGHRSVSWYQQTPGQGLQFLFEYFSETQRNKGNFPGRFSGRQFSNSRSEMNVSTLELGDSALYLCASSYRDFTDTQYFGPGTRLTVL.

This clonotype was detected a few times. The chain uses TRBV7-6 and TRBJ2-2; no reliable D call. Germline CDR1 SGHVS, CDR2 FNYEAQ. Trimming shortened V by 4 bases and J by 1 base, and 13 bases separated the two germline ends. The CDR3 covers 16 residues. The CDR3 nucleotides are TGTGCCAGCAGCTCCGTGCCTCGACGGAACACCGGGGAGCTGTTTTTT. This encodes CASSSVPRRNTGELFF.

As regards this clonotype: At one end the junction does not follow the germline gene, possibly because of a read error. The rearrangement joins TRBV10-2 to TRBJ1-3; D unresolved. The CDR3 spans 14 residues. Germline V CDR1 and CDR2: WSHSY, SAAADI. CDR3 protein: CASSGEVSENTIYF. As DNA, the CDR3 is TGCGCCAGCAGTGGAGAAGTGTCTGAAAACACCATATATTTT.

This clonotype was detected ten times or more. The chain has TRBV20-1 and TRBJ2-1, with 12 nucleotides matching TRBD2. Per the germline V gene, CDR1 is DFQATT and CDR2 is SNEGSKA (reference sequence). The CDR3 consists of 16 residues. The junction had 6 bases not matched to a gene; V was cut back by 2 bases and J by 4 bases. For the CDR3, the DNA is TGCAGTGCTAGAATCCTAGCGGGAGGGCTATACAATGAGCAGTTCTTC. Translation gives CSARILAGGLYNEQFF.

The chain employs TRBV7-9 and TRBJ1-5; a weak D match, TRBD1 (6 bases). Germline loops: CDR1 SEHNR, CDR2 FQNEAQ (reference sequence). The CDR3 totals 15 residues. V lost 5 bases, J lost 5 bases, and 16 bases lay in between. Here the CDR3 reads CASSSHREEDQPQHF. For the CDR3, the DNA is TGTGCCAGCAGCAGCCACAGGGAGGAGGATCAGCCCCAGCATTTT. Together with reference TRBV7-9 and TRBJ1-5, the CDR3 gives the full variable domain: DTGVSQNPRHKITKRGQNVTFRCDPISEHNRLYWYRQTLGQGPEFLTYFQNEAQLEKSRLLSDRFSAERPKGSFSTLEIQRTEQGDSAMYLCASSSHREEDQPQHFGDGTRLSIL.

V is TRBV7-9 and J is TRBJ2-4; 10 bases map to TRBD1. The germline gives CDR1 SEHNR, CDR2 FQNEAQ (reference sequence). The CDR3 has 19 residues. The ends lost 1 base at V and 1 base at J; junction bases unmatched: 10. The DNA for the CDR3 is TGTGCCAGCAGCTTAGGAGCGCCGGACAGGGGGTTCGCCAAAAACATTCAGTACTTC. Its protein is CASSLGAPDRGFAKNIQYF.

There are a few counts of this clonotype. This sequence joins TRBV11-2 and TRBJ1-1; D is ambiguous. The CDR3 consists of 14 residues. Germline loops: CDR1 SGHAT, CDR2 FQNNGV. V gave up 1 base and J gave up 2 bases, with 8 bases separating them. The CDR3 sequence: CASSLVSENTEAFF. The CDR3 DNA follows: TGTGCCAGCAGCTTAGTATCGGAAAACACTGAAGCTTTCTTT.

J is TRBJ2-1 and V is TRBV5-1; D not certain. The length of the CDR3 is 14 residues. The V end lost 1 base, the J end lost 8 bases, and 13 bases lay between the germline ends. In germline, CDR1 is SGHRS, CDR2 YFSETQ. CDR3 amino acids: CASSLRVRVDEQFF. CDR3 coding DNA: TGCGCCAGCAGCTTGCGCGTGCGTGTCGATGAGCAGTTCTTC.

This clonotype was observed at least ten times. The chain links TRBV18 to TRBJ2-1; the match to TRBD2 covers 9 bases. The V gene end was trimmed by 3 bases and the J gene end by 0 bases; junction bases not matched to a gene: 6. CDR3 length equals 17 residues. Germline values: CDR1 KGHSH, CDR2 LQKENI. The CDR3 is CASSPLFSGSSYNEQFF. Written as DNA, the CDR3 is TGTGCCAGCTCACCCCTCTTTAGCGGGAGCTCCTACAATGAGCAGTTCTTC.

This chain uses TRBV20-1 with TRBJ2-3; TRBD2 agrees at 7 bases. CDR3 length: 13 residues. Losses at the gene ends were 7 bases for V and 5 bases for J; bases not matched to a gene: 9. CDR1 is DFQATT and CDR2 is SNEGSKA in the germline V gene (reference sequence). The CDR3: CSGGGLVVDTQYF. The CDR3 DNA follows: TGCAGTGGGGGCGGACTAGTCGTAGATACGCAGTATTTT.

This clonotype turned up a few times. The chain is built from TRBV7-6 and TRBJ1-2; D is undetermined. The length of the CDR3 is 13 residues. V lost 4 bases, J lost 0 bases, and 6 bases lay in between. Germline V gene data show CDR1 as SGHVS and CDR2 as FNYEAQ. CDR3 in amino acids: CASSSIPNYGYTF. In nucleotides, the CDR3 is TGTGCCAGCAGCTCGATTCCTAACTATGGCTACACCTTC.

The chain is built from TRBV6-6 and TRBJ2-1; D is possibly TRBD1 or TRBD2 (5 bases each). Germline lookup yields CDR1 MNHNY and CDR2 SVGAGI (reference sequence). Trimming removed 7 bases at V and 6 bases at J, with 19 bases between. CDR3 length: 15 amino acids. CDR3 coding DNA: TGTGCCAGCACCATTCCGGGACCGCGGGTCAATGAGCAGTTCTTC. Translated: CASTIPGPRVNEQFF.

This sequence joins TRBV7-9 and TRBJ1-2, with 9 bases fitting TRBD1. The germline V gene has CDR1 SEHNR and CDR2 FQNEAQ (reference sequence). This CDR3 comprises 17 residues. With 5 bases clipped from V and 4 bases from J, the junction kept 14 bases outside the gene matches. The CDR3 region has the DNA TGTGCCAGCAGCGCCTTTCTTGGACAGGGGCGCACCTATGGCTACACCTTC. Translated: CASSAFLGQGRTYGYTF.

A few counts support this clonotype. CDR3 residues: CAISTGTTNYGYTF. CDR3 nucleotides: TGTGCCATCAGTACCGGGACAACTAACTATGGCTACACCTTC. V gene TRBV10-3 combines with J gene TRBJ1-2, with D maybe TRBD1 (6 bases). Germline lookup yields CDR1 ENHRY and CDR2 SYGVKD. The CDR3 extends over 14 amino acids. V lost 5 bases and J lost 0, with 10 bases in between.

This clonotype was picked up many times. This chain joins TRBV7-3 and TRBJ2-5; 10 nucleotides match TRBD1. V trimming: 3 bases; J trimming: 1 base; junction bases outside the gene matches: 2. The CDR3 sequence is 15 residues long. CDR1 SGHTA and CDR2 FQGTGA come from the germline V gene. CDR3 bases: TGTGCCAGCAGCTTGACAGGGGGCCTCCAAGAGACCCAGTACTTC. Protein product: CASSLTGGLQETQYF.